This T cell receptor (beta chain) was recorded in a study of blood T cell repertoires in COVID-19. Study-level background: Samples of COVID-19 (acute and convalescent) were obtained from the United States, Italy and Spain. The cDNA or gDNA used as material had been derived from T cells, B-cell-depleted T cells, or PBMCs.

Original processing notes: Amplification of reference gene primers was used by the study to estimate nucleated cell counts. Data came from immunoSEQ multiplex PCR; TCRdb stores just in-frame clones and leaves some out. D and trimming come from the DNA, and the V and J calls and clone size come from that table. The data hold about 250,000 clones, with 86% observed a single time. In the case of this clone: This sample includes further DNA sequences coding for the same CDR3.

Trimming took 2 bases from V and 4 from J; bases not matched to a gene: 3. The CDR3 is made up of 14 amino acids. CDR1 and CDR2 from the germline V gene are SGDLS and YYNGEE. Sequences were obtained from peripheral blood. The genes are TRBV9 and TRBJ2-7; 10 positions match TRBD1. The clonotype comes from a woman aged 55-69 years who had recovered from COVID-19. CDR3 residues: CASSVQDRGYEQYF. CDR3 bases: TGTGCCAGCAGCGTTCAGGACAGGGGGTACGAGCAGTACTTC.